The T cell receptor (beta chain) described here comes from a study of T-cell reconstitution after alpha-beta-depleted transplantation in children. This clonotype was seen only a few times. Antigen unknown. During its preparation, the TCRbeta library received unique molecular identifiers. MiXCR was run by TCRdb on the PCR reads, yielding one entry per CDR3 protein. The sample holds more than 500,000 distinct CDR3 sequences, about an eighth seen once. Study-level points and caveats: After one year, T-cell counts and TCRbeta diversity mostly came from new T cells.

This CDR3 is built from 14 residues. V dropped 8 bases and J dropped 4 bases, with 14 bases sitting between them. The sample was PBMCs, mostly from graft donor cells, taken 180 days after TCRalphabeta/CD19-depleted stem cell transplant. The sequence came from a female patient aged 2-15 years who had a stem cell transplant for aplastic anemia, so the T cells may come from the graft donor. The rearrangement links TRBV12-3 or TRBV12-4 to TRBJ2-2; unclear D gene. CDR3 sequence: CASVKGRLTGELFF. For the CDR3, the DNA is TGTGCCAGCGTCAAGGGCAGACTCACCGGGGAGCTGTTTTTT.